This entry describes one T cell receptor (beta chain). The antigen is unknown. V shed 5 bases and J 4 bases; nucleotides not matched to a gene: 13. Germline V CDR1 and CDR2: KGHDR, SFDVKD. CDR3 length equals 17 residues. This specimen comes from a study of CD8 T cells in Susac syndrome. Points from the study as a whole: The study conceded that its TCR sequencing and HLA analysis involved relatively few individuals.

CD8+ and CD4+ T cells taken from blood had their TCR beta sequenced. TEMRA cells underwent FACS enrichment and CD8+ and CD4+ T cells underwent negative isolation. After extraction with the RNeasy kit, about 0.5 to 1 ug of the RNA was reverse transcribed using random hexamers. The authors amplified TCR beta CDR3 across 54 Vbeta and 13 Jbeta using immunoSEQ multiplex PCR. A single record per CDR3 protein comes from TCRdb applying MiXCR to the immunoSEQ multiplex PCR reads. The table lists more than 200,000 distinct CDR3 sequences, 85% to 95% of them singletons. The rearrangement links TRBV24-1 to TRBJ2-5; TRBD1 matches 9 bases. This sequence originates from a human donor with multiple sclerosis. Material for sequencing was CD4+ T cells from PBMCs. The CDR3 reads CATSGAPGQGRVETQYF. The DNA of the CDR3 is TGTGCCACCAGTGGGGCCCCGGGACAGGGACGGGTAGAGACCCAGTACTTC.